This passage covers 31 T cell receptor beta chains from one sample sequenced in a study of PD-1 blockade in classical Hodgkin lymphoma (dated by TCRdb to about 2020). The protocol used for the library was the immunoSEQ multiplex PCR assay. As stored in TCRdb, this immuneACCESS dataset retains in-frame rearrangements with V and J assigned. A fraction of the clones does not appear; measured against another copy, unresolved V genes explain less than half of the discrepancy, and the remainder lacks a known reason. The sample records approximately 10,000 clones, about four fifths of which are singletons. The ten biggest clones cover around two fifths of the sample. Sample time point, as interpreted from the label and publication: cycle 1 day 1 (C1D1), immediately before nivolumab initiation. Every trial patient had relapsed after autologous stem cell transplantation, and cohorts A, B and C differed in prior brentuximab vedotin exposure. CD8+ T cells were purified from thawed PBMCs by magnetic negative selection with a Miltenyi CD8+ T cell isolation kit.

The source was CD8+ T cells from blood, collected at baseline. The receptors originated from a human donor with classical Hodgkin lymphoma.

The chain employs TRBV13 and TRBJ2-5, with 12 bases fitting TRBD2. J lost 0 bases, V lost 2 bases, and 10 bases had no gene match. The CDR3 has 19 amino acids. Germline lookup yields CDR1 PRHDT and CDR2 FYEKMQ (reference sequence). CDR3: CASSLMLETSGGYQETQYF. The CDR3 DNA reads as TGTGCCAGCAGCTTAATGTTGGAGACTAGCGGGGGATACCAAGAGACCCAGTACTTC.

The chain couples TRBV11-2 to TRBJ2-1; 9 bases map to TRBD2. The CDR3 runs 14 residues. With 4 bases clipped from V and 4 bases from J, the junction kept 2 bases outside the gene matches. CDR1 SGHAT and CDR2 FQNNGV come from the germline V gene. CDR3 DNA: TGTGCCAGCAGCTCTAGCGGGGAGTACAATGAGCAGTTCTTC. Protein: CASSSSGEYNEQFF.

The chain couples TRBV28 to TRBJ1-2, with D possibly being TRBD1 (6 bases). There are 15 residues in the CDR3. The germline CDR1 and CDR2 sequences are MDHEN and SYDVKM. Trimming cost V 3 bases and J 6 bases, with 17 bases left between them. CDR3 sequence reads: CASSLGGGQIDGYTF. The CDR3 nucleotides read TGTGCCAGCAGTTTGGGGGGTGGACAGATCGATGGCTACACCTTC.

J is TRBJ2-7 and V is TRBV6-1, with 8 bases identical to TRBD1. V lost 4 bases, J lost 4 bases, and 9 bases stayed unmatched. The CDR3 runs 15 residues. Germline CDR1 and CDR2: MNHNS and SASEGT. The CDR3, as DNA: TGTGCCAGCAGTGTAAGGGGGACAGGATCTTACGAGCAGTACTTC. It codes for CASSVRGTGSYEQYF.

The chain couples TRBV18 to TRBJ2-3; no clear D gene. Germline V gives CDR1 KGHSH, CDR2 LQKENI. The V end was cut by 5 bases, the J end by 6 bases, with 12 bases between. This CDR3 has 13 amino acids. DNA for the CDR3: TGTGCCAGCTCAATGGACGGTGGGGATACGCAGTATTTT. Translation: CASSMDGGDTQYF.

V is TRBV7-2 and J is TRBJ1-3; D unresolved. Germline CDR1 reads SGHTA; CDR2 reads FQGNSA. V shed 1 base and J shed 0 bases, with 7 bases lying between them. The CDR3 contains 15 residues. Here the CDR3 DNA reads TGTGCCAGCAGCTTAGACGCGAGCTCTGGAAACACCATATATTTT. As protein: CASSLDASSGNTIYF.

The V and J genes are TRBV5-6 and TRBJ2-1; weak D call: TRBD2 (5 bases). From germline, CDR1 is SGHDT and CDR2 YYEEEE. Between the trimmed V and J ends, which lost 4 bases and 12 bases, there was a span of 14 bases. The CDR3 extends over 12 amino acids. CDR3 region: CASSQDSSGQFF. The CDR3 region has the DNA TGTGCCAGCAGCCAGGACTCCTCGGGGCAGTTCTTC.

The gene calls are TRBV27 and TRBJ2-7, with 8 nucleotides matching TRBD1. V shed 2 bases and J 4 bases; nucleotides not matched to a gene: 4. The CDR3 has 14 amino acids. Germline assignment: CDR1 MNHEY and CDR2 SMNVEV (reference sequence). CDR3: CASSLETGGYEQYF. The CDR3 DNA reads TGTGCCAGCAGTTTAGAAACAGGGGGTTACGAGCAGTACTTC.

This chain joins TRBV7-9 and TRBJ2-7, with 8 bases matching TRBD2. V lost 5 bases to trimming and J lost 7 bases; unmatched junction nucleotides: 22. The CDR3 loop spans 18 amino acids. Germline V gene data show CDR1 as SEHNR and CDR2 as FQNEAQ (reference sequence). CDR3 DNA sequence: TGTGCCAGCAGCCACTTACCCGGGAGGGCCTATCGGTCGGAAGAGCAGTACTTC. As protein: CASSHLPGRAYRSEEQYF.

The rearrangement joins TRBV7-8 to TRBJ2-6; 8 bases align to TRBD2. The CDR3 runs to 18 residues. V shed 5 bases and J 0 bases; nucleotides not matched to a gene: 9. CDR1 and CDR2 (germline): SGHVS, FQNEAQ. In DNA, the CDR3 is TGTGCCAGCAGCCCCCATGCGGGAGGATCCTCTGGGGCCAACGTCCTGACTTTC. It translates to CASSPHAGGSSGANVLTF.

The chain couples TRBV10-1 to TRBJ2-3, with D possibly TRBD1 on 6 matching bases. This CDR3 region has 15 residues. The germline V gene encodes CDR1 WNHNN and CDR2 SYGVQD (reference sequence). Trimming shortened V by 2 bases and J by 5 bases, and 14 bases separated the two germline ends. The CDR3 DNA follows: TGCGCCAGCAGTGAGCTGGTCAGGGGAATAGATACGCAGTATTTT. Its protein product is CASSELVRGIDTQYF.

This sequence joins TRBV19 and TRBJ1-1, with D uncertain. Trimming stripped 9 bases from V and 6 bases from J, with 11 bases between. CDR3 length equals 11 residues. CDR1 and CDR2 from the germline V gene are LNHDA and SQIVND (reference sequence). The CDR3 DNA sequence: TGTGCCAGCCTCCGGGTCCCTGAAGCTTTCTTT. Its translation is CASLRVPEAFF.

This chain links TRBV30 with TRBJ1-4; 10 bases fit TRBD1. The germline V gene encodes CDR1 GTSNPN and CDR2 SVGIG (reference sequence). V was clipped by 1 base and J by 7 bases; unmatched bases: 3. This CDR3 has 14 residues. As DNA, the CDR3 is TGTGCCTGGAGTGAGGACAGGGGGTTTGAAAAACTGTTTTTT. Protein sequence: CAWSEDRGFEKLFF.

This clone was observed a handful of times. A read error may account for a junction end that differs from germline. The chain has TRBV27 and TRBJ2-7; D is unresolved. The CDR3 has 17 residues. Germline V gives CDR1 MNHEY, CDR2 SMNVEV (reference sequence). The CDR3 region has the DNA TGTGCCAGCAGCTTATCCCTTCTTCGAGGCCCCCCCTACGAGCAGTACTTC. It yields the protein CASSLSLLRGPPYEQYF.

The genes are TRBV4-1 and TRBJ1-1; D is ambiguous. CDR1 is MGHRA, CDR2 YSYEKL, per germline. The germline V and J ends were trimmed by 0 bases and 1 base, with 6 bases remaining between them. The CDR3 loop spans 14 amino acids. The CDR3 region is CASSQDPENTEAFF. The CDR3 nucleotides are TGCGCCAGCAGCCAAGATCCCGAGAACACTGAAGCTTTCTTT.

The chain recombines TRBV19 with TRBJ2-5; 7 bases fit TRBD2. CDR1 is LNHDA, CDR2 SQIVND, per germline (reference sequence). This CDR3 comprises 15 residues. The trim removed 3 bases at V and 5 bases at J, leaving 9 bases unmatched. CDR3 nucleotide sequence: TGTGCCAGTAGTATCCTACTAGCGACTGGCGAGACCCAGTACTTC. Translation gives CASSILLATGETQYF.

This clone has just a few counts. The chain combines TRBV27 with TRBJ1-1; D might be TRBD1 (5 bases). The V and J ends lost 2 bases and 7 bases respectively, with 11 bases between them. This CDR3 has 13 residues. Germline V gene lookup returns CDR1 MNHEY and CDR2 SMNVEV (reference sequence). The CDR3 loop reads CASSLGAELEAFF. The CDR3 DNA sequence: TGTGCCAGCAGTTTAGGGGCAGAGCTTGAAGCTTTCTTT.

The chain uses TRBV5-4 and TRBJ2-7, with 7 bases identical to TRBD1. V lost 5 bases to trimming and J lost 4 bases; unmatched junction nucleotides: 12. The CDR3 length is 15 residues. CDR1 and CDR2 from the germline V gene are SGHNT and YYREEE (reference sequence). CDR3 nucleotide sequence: TGTGCCAGCAGTCTTGCAGGGGGTGTCAGTTACGAGCAGTACTTC. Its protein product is CASSLAGGVSYEQYF. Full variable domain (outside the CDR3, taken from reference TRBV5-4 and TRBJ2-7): ETGVTQSPTHLIKTRGQQVTLRCSSQSGHNTVSWYQQALGQGPQFIFQYYREEENGRGNFPPRFSGLQFPNYSSELNVNALELDDSALYLCASSLAGGVSYEQYFGPGTRLTVT.

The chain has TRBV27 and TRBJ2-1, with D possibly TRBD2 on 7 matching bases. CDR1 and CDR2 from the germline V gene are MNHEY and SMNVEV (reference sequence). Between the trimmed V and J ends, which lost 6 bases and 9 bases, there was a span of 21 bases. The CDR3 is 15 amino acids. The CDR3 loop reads CASRSPVWGGGEQFF. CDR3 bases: TGTGCCAGCAGATCCCCGGTGTGGGGGGGCGGTGAGCAGTTCTTC.

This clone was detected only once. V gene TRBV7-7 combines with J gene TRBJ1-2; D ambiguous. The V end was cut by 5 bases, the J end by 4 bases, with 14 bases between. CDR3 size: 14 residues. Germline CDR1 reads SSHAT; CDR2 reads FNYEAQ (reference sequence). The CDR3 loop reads CASSVCRKTYGYTF. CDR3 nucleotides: TGTGCCAGCAGCGTTTGCCGAAAGACCTATGGCTACACCTTC. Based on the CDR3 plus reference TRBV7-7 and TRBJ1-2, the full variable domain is GAGVSQSPRYKVTKRGQDVTLRCDPISSHATLYWYQQALGQGPEFLTYFNYEAQPDKSGLPSDRFSAERPEGSISTLTIQRTEQRDSAMYRCASSVCRKTYGYTFGSGTRLTVV.

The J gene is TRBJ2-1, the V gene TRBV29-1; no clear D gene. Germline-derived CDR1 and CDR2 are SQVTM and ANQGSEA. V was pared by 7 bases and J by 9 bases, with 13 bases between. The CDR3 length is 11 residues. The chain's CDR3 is CSALLKGEQFF. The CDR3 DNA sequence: TGCAGCGCCCTCCTTAAGGGTGAGCAGTTCTTC.

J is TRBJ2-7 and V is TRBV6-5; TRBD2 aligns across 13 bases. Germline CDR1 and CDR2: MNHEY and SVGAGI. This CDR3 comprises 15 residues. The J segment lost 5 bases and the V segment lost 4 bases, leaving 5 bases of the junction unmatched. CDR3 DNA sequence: TGTGCCAGCAGTTCACTAGCGGGAGGGCCCCACGAGCAGTACTTC. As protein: CASSSLAGGPHEQYF.

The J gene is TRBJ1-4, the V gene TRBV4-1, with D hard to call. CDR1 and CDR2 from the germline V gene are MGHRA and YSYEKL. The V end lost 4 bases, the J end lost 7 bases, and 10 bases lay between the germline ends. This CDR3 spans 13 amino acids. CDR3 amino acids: CASSLVEVEKLFF. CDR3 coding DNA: TGCGCCAGCAGCCTCGTCGAGGTTGAAAAACTGTTTTTT.

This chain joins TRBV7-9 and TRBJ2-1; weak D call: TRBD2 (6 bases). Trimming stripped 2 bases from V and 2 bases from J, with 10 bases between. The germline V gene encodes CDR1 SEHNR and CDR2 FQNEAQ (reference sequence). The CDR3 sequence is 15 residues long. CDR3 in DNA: TGTGCCAGCAGCTTAAGGGACTTTCCCTACAATGAGCAGTTCTTC. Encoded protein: CASSLRDFPYNEQFF.

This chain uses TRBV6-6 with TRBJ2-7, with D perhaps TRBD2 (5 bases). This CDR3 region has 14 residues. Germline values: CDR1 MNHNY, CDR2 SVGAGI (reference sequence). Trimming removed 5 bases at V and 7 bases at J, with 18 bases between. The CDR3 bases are TGTGCCAGCAGTCACCAGGACTCCTCGGTTGAGCAGTACTTC. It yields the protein CASSHQDSSVEQYF.

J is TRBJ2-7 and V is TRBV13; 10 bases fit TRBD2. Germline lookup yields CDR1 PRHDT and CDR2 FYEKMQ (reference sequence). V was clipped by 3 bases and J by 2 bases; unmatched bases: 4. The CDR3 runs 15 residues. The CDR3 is CASSFSGRSTYEQYF. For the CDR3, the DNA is TGTGCCAGCAGCTTTAGCGGGAGGTCGACCTACGAGCAGTACTTC.

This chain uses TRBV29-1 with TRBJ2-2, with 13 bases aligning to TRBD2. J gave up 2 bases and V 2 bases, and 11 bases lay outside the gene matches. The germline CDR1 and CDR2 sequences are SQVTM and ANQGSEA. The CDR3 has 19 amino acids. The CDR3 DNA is TGCAGCGTTGAAATAGGACTAGCGGGAGATCCCTATAACACCGGGGAGCTGTTTTTT. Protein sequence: CSVEIGLAGDPYNTGELFF.

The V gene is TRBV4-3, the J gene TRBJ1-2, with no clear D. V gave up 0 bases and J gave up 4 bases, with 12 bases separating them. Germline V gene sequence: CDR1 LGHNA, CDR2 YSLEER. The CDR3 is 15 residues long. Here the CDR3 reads CASSQEADGIYGYTF. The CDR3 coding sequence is TGCGCCAGCAGCCAAGAGGCGGACGGCATCTATGGCTACACCTTC.

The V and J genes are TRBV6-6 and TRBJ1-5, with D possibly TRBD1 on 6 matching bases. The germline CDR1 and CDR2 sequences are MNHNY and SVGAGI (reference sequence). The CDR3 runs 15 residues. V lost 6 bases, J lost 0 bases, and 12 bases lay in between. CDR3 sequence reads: CASRERDNSNQPQHF. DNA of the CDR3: TGTGCCAGCAGAGAAAGGGACAATAGCAATCAGCCCCAGCATTTT.

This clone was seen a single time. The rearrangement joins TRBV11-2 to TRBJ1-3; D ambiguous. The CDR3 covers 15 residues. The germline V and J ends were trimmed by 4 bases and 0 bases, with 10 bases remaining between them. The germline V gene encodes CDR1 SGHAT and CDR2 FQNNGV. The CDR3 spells CASSSVVFSGNTIYF. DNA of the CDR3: TGTGCCAGCAGCTCCGTGGTGTTCTCTGGAAACACCATATATTTT. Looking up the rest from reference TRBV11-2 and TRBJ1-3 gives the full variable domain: EAGVAQSPRYKIIEKRQSVAFWCNPISGHATLYWYQQILGQGPKLLIQFQNNGVVDDSQLPKDRFSAERLKGVDSTLKIQPAKLEDSAVYLCASSSVVFSGNTIYFGEGSWLTVV.

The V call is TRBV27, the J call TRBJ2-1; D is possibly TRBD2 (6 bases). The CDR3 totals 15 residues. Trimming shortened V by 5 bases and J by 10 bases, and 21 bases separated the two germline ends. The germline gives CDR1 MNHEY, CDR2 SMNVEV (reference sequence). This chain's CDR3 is CASSAPVAGRQEQFF. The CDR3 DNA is TGTGCCAGCAGTGCCCCTGTCGCGGGACGTCAAGAGCAGTTCTTC.